This TCR beta chain was sequenced during a study of blood T cell repertoires in COVID-19. The wider study: Spain, Italy and the United States supplied samples that represented acute and convalescent COVID-19. The analysed material was cDNA or gDNA that came from T cells, B-cell-depleted T cells, or PBMCs.

The authors' processing: For nucleated cells, counts were estimated from reference gene primer amplification. Some clones are missing from TCRdb's copy, which holds only in-frame ones; the method was immunoSEQ multiplex PCR. The D gene and trimming were derived from the DNA, and the V and J assignments and clone size from that table. The sample gives fewer than 350,000 clones, about 86% of which show up once; approximately 12% is in the top ten. The V and J ends lost 5 bases and 0 bases respectively, with 14 bases between them. Germline values: CDR1 SEHNR, CDR2 FQNEAQ (reference sequence). The CDR3 extends over 15 amino acids. Enrollment of patients from Seattle took place during active infection, with longitudinal follow-up.

The sequence was collected from a woman aged 25 to 39 with COVID-19, enrolled during active disease. V usage is TRBV7-9 and J usage is TRBJ2-7; D call uncertain. Sequenced material: peripheral blood. CDR3 loop: CASSPDGSLSYEQYF. DNA for the CDR3: TGTGCCAGCAGCCCAGACGGGTCCCTCTCCTACGAGCAGTACTTC.